A single sample gave rise to the 15 T cell receptor beta chains below, sequenced in a study of blood T cell repertoires in COVID-19. Repertoires were generated with immunoSEQ multiplex PCR, while TCRdb's copy carries only in-frame clones and drops some. The table lists around 56,000 clones, 70% to 90% of them singletons. Sequencing input: peripheral blood. The receptor set was obtained from a human donor in a cohort sampled during active COVID-19.

The chain recombines TRBV28 with TRBJ2-6; 8 bases fit TRBD1. Germline trimming cut 7 bases from V and 1 base from J; bases unmatched to any gene: 3. This CDR3 has 15 residues. The germline V gene encodes CDR1 MDHEN and CDR2 SYDVKM. CDR3 amino acids: CASTGGGSGANVLTF. The CDR3 nucleotides read TGTGCCAGCACAGGGGGCGGGTCTGGGGCCAACGTCCTGACTTTC. The whole variable domain, filled in from reference TRBV28 and TRBJ2-6, reads DVKVTQSSRYLVKRTGEKVFLECVQDMDHENMFWYRQDPGLGLRLIYFSYDVKMKEKGDIPEGYSVSREKKERFSLILESASTNQTSMYLCASTGGGSGANVLTFGAGSRLTVL.

This clone was counted once. The V gene is TRBV3-1 (or the pseudogene TRBV3-2), the J gene TRBJ1-5; 8 nucleotides match TRBD1. The CDR3 totals 15 residues. Looked up from germline, CDR1 is LGHDT and CDR2 is YNNKEL (reference sequence). Trimming at V came to 3 bases and at J to 3 bases, leaving 4 bases not matched to a gene. CDR3 region: CASSHSTGVNQPQHF. For the CDR3, the DNA is TGTGCCAGCAGCCACTCGACAGGGGTCAATCAGCCCCAGCATTTT.

The genes are TRBV18 and TRBJ1-2; TRBD1 matches at 9 bases. Per the germline V gene, CDR1 is KGHSH and CDR2 is LQKENI. This CDR3 is 16 amino acids long. V lost 2 bases to trimming and J lost 1 base; unmatched junction nucleotides: 5. The CDR3 sequence is CASSPADRGVNYGYTF. As DNA, the CDR3 is TGTGCCAGCTCACCAGCCGACAGGGGGGTTAACTATGGCTACACCTTC.

This sequence joins TRBV6-5 and TRBJ1-1, with D possibly TRBD1 on 5 matching bases. The CDR3 is 14 amino acids. V was pared by 5 bases and J by 1 base, with 11 bases between. The germline gives CDR1 MNHEY, CDR2 SVGAGI. The CDR3 here is CASSRGRENTEAFF. The DNA of the CDR3 is TGTGCCAGCAGTAGGGGCAGGGAGAACACTGAAGCTTTCTTT.

In this sample, this clone turned up once. The CDR3 DNA reads TGCGCCAGCACCCAACAGGGGTTGAACACTGAAGCTTTCTTT. It yields the protein CASTQQGLNTEAFF. The rearrangement uses TRBV5-1 and TRBJ1-1; 7 bases agree with TRBD1. This CDR3 region has 14 residues. CDR1 SGHRS and CDR2 YFSETQ come from the germline V gene. V lost 6 bases, J lost 0 bases, and 5 bases stayed unmatched.

The chain recombines TRBV18 with TRBJ1-1; maybe TRBD1 (6 bases). Germline CDR1 reads KGHSH; CDR2 reads LQKENI. This CDR3 region has 15 residues. Deletions cut 1 base from V and 1 base from J, with 10 bases between. The CDR3 loop is CASSPHRDPNTEAFF. Written as DNA, the CDR3 is TGTGCCAGCTCACCACACAGGGATCCGAACACTGAAGCTTTCTTT. Based on the CDR3 plus reference TRBV18 and TRBJ1-1, the full variable domain is NAGVMQNPRHLVRRRGQEARLRCSPMKGHSHVYWYRQLPEEGLKFMVYLQKENIIDESGMPKERFSAEFPKEGPSILRIQQVVRGDSAAYFCASSPHRDPNTEAFFGQGTRLTVV.

The V gene is TRBV9, the J gene TRBJ2-3, with a tentative D call TRBD2 (5 bases). The CDR3 runs 17 residues. Trimming cost V 5 bases and J 0 bases, with 19 bases left between them. CDR1 and CDR2 from the germline V gene are SGDLS and YYNGEE. The DNA of the CDR3 is TGTGCCAGCAGTCCGCGGGCGCCTGGATCTAGCACAGATACGCAGTATTTT. Its protein product is CASSPRAPGSSTDTQYF. The whole variable domain, filled in from reference TRBV9 and TRBJ2-3, reads DSGVTQTPKHLITATGQRVTLRCSPRSGDLSVYWYQQSLDQGLQFLIQYYNGEERAKGNILERFSAQQFPDLHSELNLSSLELGDSALYFCASSPRAPGSSTDTQYFGPGTRLTVL.

This chain joins TRBV27 and TRBJ1-1, with D maybe TRBD1 (5 bases). CDR3 length: 12 amino acids. The germline gives CDR1 MNHEY, CDR2 SMNVEV (reference sequence). The germline V and J ends were trimmed by 6 bases and 11 bases, with 16 bases remaining between them. Written as DNA, the CDR3 is TGTGCCAGCAGCCCGGCAGGGAGGGAGGCTTTCTTT. It yields the protein CASSPAGREAFF.

The chain combines TRBV18 with TRBJ1-2; tentative D call: TRBD1 (6 bases). The germline V and J ends were trimmed by 2 bases and 7 bases, with 17 bases remaining between them. Per germline, CDR1 KGHSH and CDR2 LQKENI. This CDR3 is 15 amino acids long. CDR3 sequence reads: CASSPYDRLSPGYTF. The CDR3 nucleotides read TGTGCCAGCTCACCATATGACAGGCTTTCTCCTGGCTACACCTTC.

V gene TRBV5-6 combines with J gene TRBJ1-2; 7 nucleotides line up with TRBD1. The length of the CDR3 is 13 residues. J lost 7 bases, V lost 0 bases, and 3 bases had no gene match. Germline CDR1 reads SGHDT; CDR2 reads YYEEEE. DNA of the CDR3: TGTGCCAGCAGCTTGGGCCGACAGGGTGGCTACACCTTC. Its translation: CASSLGRQGGYTF.

The chain is built from TRBV18 and TRBJ1-1; TRBD1 is a possible D gene (6 bases). Per the germline V gene, CDR1 is KGHSH and CDR2 is LQKENI. V gave up 7 bases and J gave up 0 bases, with 12 bases separating them. There are 14 residues in the CDR3. CDR3 sequence reads: CASLFTGMNTEAFF. The CDR3 DNA is TGTGCCAGCTTGTTTACAGGGATGAACACTGAAGCTTTCTTT.

V usage is TRBV19 and J usage is TRBJ2-1; 11 bases are shared with TRBD2. V was pared by 7 bases and J by 0 bases, with 11 bases of the junction left unmatched. CDR3 length equals 18 residues. Germline CDR1 reads LNHDA; CDR2 reads SQIVND (reference sequence). The CDR3 reads CASTRLAGGSSSYNEQFF. In nucleotides, the CDR3 is TGTGCCAGTACTCGGCTAGCGGGGGGTTCGAGCTCCTACAATGAGCAGTTCTTC.

The V and J genes are TRBV10-3 and TRBJ1-5; D is perhaps TRBD1 (6 bases). Trimming removed 8 bases from V and 6 bases from J, with 14 bases in between. Germline loops: CDR1 ENHRY, CDR2 SYGVKD. The CDR3 length is 13 residues. CDR3: CAIAPGAGQPQHF. The CDR3 coding sequence is TGTGCCATCGCACCAGGGGCCGGTCAGCCCCAGCATTTT.

The V and J genes are TRBV4-1 and TRBJ2-1, with D unresolved. The V end lost 3 bases, the J end lost 1 base, and 16 bases lay between the germline ends. The CDR3 is made up of 17 amino acids. CDR1 is MGHRA and CDR2 is YSYEKL in the germline V gene. The DNA of the CDR3 is TGCGCCAGCAGCCACCACTGGCAGGTGGTGTCCTACAATGAGCAGTTCTTC. Amino acid sequence: CASSHHWQVVSYNEQFF.

The rearrangement uses TRBV6-5 and TRBJ2-3, with TRBD2 matching over 8 bases. V was pared by 6 bases and J by 6 bases, with 11 bases of the junction left unmatched. CDR1 is MNHEY and CDR2 is SVGAGI in the germline V gene. This CDR3 spans 15 amino acids. The CDR3 reads CASRSIAGRRDTQYF. DNA for the CDR3: TGTGCCAGCAGATCCATAGCGGGGCGGAGGGATACGCAGTATTTT.